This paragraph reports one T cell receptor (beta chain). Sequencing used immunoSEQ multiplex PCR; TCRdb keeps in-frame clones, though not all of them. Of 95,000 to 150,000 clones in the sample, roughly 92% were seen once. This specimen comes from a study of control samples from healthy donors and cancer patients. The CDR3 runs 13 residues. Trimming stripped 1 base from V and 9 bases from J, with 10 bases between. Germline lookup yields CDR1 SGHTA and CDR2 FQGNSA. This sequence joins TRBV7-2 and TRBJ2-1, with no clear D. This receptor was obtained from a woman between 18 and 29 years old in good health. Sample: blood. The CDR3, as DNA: TGTGCCAGCAGCTTAGGTTCCCCGGGTGAGCAGTTCTTC. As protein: CASSLGSPGEQFF.